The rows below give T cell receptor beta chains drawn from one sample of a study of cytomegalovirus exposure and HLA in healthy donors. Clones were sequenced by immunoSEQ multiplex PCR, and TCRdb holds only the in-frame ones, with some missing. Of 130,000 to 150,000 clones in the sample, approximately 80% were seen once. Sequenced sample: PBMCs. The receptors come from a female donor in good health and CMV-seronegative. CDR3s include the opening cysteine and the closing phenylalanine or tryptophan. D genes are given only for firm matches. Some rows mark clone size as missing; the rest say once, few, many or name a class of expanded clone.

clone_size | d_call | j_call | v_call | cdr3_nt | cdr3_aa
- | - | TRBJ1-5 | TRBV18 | TGTGCCAGCTCACCAGCACGGGATCAGCCCCAGCATTTT | CASSPARDQPQHF
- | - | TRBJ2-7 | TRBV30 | TGTGCCTGGAGTGTACTCGGGACTGGCGAGCAGTACTTC | CAWSVLGTGEQYF
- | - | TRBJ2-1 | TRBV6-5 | TGTGCCAGCAGTTACGGGAGCTCCTACAATGAGCAGTTCTTC | CASSYGSSYNEQFF
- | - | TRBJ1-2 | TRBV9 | TGTGCCAGCAGACTTAACTATGGCTACACCTTC | CASRLNYGYTF
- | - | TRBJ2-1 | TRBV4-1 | TGCGCCAGCAGCCCCCCCGGGTGGGGGCCGGACCATGAGCAGTTCTTC | CASSPPGWGPDHEQFF
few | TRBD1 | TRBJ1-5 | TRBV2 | TGTGCCAGCAGGGCAACGGGACAGAGAAACCAGCCCCAGCATTTT | CASRATGQRNQPQHF
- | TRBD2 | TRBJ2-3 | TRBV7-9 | TGTGCCAGCAGCTGGACTAGCGGGGGGAGCACAGATACGCAGTATTTT | CASSWTSGGSTDTQYF
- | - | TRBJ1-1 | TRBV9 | TGTGCCAGCAGCGTAGTTCTTTCCGGTTTAGGTATAGGGGCTGAAGCTTTCTTT | CASSVVLSGLGIGAEAFF
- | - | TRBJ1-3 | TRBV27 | TGTGCCAGCAGTCGGGGCTCTGGAAACACCATATATTTT | CASSRGSGNTIYF
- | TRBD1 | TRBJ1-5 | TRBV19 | TGTGCCAGTAGTATGGGGGTACAGGGGGGACGCAATCAGCCCCAGCATTTT | CASSMGVQGGRNQPQHF
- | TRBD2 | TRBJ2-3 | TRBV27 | TGTGCCAGCAGTTTGAGACTAGCGGTCACAGATACGCAGTATTTT | CASSLRLAVTDTQYF
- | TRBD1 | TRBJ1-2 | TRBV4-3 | TGCGCCAGCAGCCAAGTACAGGGGGCGCCACAAGAAGGGTACTATGGCTACACCTTC | CASSQVQGAPQEGYYGYTF
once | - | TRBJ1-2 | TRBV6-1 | TGTGCCAGCAGTACAGGGTTGAACTATGGCTACACCTTC | CASSTGLNYGYTF
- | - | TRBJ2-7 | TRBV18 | TGTGCCAGCTCACCTAATTCCTACGAGCAGTACTTC | CASSPNSYEQYF
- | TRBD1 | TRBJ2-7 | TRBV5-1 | TGCGCCAGCAGCCTCCGGGACAGGGGCTACGAGCAGTACTTC | CASSLRDRGYEQYF
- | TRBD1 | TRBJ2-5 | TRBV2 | TGTGCCAGCAGTCGCCGGACAGGGGTGCAGACCCAGTACTTC | CASSRRTGVQTQYF
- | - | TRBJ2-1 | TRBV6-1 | TGTGCCAGCAGTGGGGAGAATTGGAACAATGAGCAGTTCTTC | CASSGENWNNEQFF
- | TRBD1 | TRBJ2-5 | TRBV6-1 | TGTGCCAGCAGTGACCCGGGACAGCCTCGATCGACCCAGTACTTC | CASSDPGQPRSTQYF
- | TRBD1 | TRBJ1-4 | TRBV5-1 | TGCGCCAGCAGCTCGACAGGGGGAGGCGAAAAACTGTTTTTT | CASSSTGGGEKLFF
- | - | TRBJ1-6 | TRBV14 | TGTGCCAGCAGCCAAGTCATGGCTAGTAATTCACCCCTCCACTTT | CASSQVMASNSPLHF
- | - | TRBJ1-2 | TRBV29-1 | TGCAGCGTTGAAAGTTTTCTACGGGGGAGGAACGGCTACCCCTTC | CSVESFLRGRNGYPF
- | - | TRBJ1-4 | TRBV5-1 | TGCGCCAGCAGCTCTGGGGGGGGCAATGAAAAACTGTTTTTT | CASSSGGGNEKLFF
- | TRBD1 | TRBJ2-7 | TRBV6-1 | TGTGCCAGCACCACGGGACAGGGCCACTACGAGCAGTACTTC | CASTTGQGHYEQYF
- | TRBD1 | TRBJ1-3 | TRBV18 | TGTGCCAGCTCATGGGACAGGGCTCTCTCTGGAAACACCATATATTTT | CASSWDRALSGNTIYF
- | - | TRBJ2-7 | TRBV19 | TGTGCCAGTAGCCCAGGATTGGGCGAGCAGTACTTC | CASSPGLGEQYF